The rows below give T cell receptor beta chains drawn from one sample of a study of human T cells and chemical hapten exposure. A single record per CDR3 protein comes from TCRdb applying MiXCR to the RACE reads. The profile shows 180,000 or so distinct CDR3 sequences, approximately 15% of them singletons. Sequencing was performed on whole blood, taken in connection with sensitization to the hapten diphenylcyclopropenone (DPC). The receptor set was obtained from a woman in her 30s with alopecia areata. Some clones in this sample may be carry-over from other donors' samples. Each CDR3 is given with its conserved first and last residue. A D gene is named only where the DNA matches it firmly. The size entry is marked missing in some rows and otherwise reads once, few, many or a size class.

V,D,size,J,DNA,CDR3
TRBV29-1,TRBD2,few,TRBJ2-1,TGCAGCGTTGGGACTAGCGGGGCCTACGATGAGCAGTTCTTC,CSVGTSGAYDEQFF
TRBV21-1,NA,many,TRBJ1-2,TGTGCCAGCAGCACCTGGTGGGTTACACCTTTTAACTATGGCTACACCTTC,CASSTWWVTPFNYGYTF
TRBV20-1,TRBD1,many,TRBJ1-5,TGCAGTGCTAGAGATGGAGGGGGCTTGGACAATCAGCCCCAGCATTTT,CSARDGGGLDNQPQHF
TRBV12-3/TRBV12-4,TRBD1,few,TRBJ1-2,TGTGCCAGCAGTTTCTCGGACAGGGTGAGCTACACCTTC,CASSFSDRVSYTF
TRBV3-1,TRBD1,NA,TRBJ2-7,TGTGCCAGCAGCCGGTGGACAGGCCACTCCTACGAGCAGTACTTC,CASSRWTGHSYEQYF
TRBV7-2,NA,many,TRBJ1-2,TGTGCCAGCAGCTTTTCGACAGACTATGGCTACACCTTC,CASSFSTDYGYTF
TRBV29-1,NA,few,TRBJ1-1,TGCAGCGTTCGCAGGCTATCTTGGAACACTGAAGCTTTCTTT,CSVRRLSWNTEAFF
TRBV20-1,NA,NA,TRBJ1-2,TGCAGTGCTAATGTCAGGCGAGGCTATGGCTACACCTTC,CSANVRRGYGYTF
TRBV10-2,NA,few,TRBJ2-3,TGCGCCAGCACCCATACAGATACGCAGTATTTT,CASTHTDTQYF
TRBV7-6,NA,NA,TRBJ1-1,TGTGCCAGCAGCATGGACACCTCCATTGAAGCTTTCTTT,CASSMDTSIEAFF
TRBV12-3/TRBV12-4,NA,NA,TRBJ1-3,TGTGCCAGCAGTTTACTATCCGGAAACACCATATATTTT,CASSLLSGNTIYF
TRBV12-3/TRBV12-4,NA,NA,TRBJ1-1,TGTGCCAGCAGTTCCCGACAAAACCTCATGAACACTGAAGCTTTCTTT,CASSSRQNLMNTEAFF
TRBV10-3,NA,many,TRBJ1-3,TGTGCCGGTTCCACAGCTGGAAACACCATATATTTT,CAGSTAGNTIYF
TRBV19,NA,NA,TRBJ2-2,TGTGCCAGTAGTATCGTCTCTATGTTAAACACCGGGGAGCTGTTTTTT,CASSIVSMLNTGELFF
TRBV5-1,TRBD1,NA,TRBJ2-7,TGCGCCAGCAGCGGGACAGGGAACCCCGAGCAGTACTTC,CASSGTGNPEQYF
TRBV3-1,TRBD1,NA,TRBJ2-2,TGTGCCAGCAGCCAAGGTCCACCCGGGACAGGGAACACCGGGGAGCTGTTTTTT,CASSQGPPGTGNTGELFF
TRBV6-5,TRBD1,few,TRBJ2-3,TGTGCCAGCAGTTCGCCCGGGACAGGGGGGACAGATACGCAGTATTTT,CASSSPGTGGTDTQYF
TRBV6-1,TRBD1,few,TRBJ1-5,TGTGCCATCGACAATTACGACAGGGGAAATCAGCCCCAGCATTTT,CAIDNYDRGNQPQHF
TRBV5-4,NA,few,TRBJ2-3,TGTGCCAGCAGCTTGGCGGCGGGCGATACGCAGTATTTT,CASSLAAGDTQYF
TRBV29-1,NA,many,TRBJ2-3,TGCAGCGTTCATACAGGGTTAGATACGCAGTATTTT,CSVHTGLDTQYF
TRBV7-2,NA,few,TRBJ1-5,TGTGCCAGCAGCTTAGCCTTTCGGACAAATAGCAATCAGCCCCAGCATTTT,CASSLAFRTNSNQPQHF
TRBV6-2/TRBV6-3,NA,NA,TRBJ2-7,TGTGCCAGCAGTCACGACCCCTACGAGCAGTACTTC,CASSHDPYEQYF
TRBV28,TRBD1,NA,TRBJ2-3,TGTGCCAGCAGTTGGGGCAGACAGGGGGCGCAGTATTTT,CASSWGRQGAQYF
TRBV27,NA,few,TRBJ1-6,TGTGCCAGCAGTTCCGGGACAAGAAGTAATAATTCACCCCTCCACTTT,CASSSGTRSNNSPLHF